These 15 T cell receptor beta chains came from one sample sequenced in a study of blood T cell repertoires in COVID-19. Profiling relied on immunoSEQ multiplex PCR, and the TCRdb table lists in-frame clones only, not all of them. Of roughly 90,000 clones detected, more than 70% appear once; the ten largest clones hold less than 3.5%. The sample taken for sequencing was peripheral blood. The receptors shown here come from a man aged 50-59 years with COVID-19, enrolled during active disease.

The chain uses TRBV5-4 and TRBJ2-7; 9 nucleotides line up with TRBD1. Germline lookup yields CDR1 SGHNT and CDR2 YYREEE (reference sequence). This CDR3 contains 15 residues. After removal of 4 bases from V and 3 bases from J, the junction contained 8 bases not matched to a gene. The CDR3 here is CASSQRGTGFYEQYF. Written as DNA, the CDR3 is TGTGCCAGCAGCCAAAGAGGGACAGGGTTCTACGAGCAGTACTTC.

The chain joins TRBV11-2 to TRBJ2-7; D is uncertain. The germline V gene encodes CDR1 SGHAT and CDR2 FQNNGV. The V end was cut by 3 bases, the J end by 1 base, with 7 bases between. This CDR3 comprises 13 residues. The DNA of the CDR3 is TGTGCCAGCAGCTTCGTCCAGTCCTACGAGCAGTACTTC. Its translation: CASSFVQSYEQYF.

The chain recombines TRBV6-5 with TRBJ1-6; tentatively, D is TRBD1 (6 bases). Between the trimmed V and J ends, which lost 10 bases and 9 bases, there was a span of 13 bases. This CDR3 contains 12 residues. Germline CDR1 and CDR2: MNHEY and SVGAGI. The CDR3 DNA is TGTGCCACCTTAGAGGGGGTTTCACCCCTCCACTTT. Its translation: CATLEGVSPLHF.

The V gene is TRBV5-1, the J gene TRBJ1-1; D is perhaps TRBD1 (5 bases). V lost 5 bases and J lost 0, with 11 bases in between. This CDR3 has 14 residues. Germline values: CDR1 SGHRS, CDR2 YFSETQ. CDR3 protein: CASSSGHLNTEAFF. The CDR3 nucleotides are TGCGCCAGCAGTTCTGGACACCTGAACACTGAAGCTTTCTTT. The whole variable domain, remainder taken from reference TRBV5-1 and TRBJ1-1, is KAGVTQTPRYLIKTRGQQVTLSCSPISGHRSVSWYQQTPGQGLQFLFEYFSETQRNKGNFPGRFSGRQFSNSRSEMNVSTLELGDSALYLCASSSGHLNTEAFFGQGTRLTVV.

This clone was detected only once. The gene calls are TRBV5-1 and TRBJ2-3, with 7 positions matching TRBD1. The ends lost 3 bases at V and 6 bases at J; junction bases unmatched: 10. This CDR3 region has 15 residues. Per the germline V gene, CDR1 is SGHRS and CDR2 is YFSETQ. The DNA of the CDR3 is TGCGCCAGCAGCTCGACAGGGTGGCTTGGGGATACGCAGTATTTT. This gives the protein CASSSTGWLGDTQYF.

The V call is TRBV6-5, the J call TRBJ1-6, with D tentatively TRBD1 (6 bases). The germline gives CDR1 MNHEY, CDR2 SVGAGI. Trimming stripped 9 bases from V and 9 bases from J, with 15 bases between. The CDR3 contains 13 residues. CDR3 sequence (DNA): TGTGCCAGTAGGGACATGATAAGTTCACCCCTCCACTTT. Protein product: CASRDMISSPLHF.

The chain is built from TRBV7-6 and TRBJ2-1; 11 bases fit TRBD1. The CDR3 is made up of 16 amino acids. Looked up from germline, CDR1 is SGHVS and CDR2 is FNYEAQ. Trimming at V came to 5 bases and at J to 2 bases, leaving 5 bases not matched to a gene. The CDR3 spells CASSKGTGGTYNEQFF. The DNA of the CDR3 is TGTGCCAGCAGCAAGGGGACAGGGGGTACCTACAATGAGCAGTTCTTC.

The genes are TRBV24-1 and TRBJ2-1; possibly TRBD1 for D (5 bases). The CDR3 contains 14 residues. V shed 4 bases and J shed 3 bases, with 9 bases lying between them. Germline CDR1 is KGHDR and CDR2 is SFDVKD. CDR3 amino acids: CATSDRQFYNEQFF. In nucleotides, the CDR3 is TGTGCCACCAGTGACCGACAGTTCTACAATGAGCAGTTCTTC.

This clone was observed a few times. CDR3 protein: CASSYSTVGGDYGYTF. In nucleotides, the CDR3 is TGTGCCAGCAGTTACTCGACGGTTGGAGGGGACTATGGCTACACCTTC. The chain couples TRBV6-2 or TRBV6-3 to TRBJ1-2, with D tentatively TRBD1 (5 bases). V gave up 0 bases and J gave up 3 bases, with 14 bases separating them. The CDR3 extends over 16 amino acids. Per the germline V gene, CDR1 is MNHEY and CDR2 is SVGEGT.

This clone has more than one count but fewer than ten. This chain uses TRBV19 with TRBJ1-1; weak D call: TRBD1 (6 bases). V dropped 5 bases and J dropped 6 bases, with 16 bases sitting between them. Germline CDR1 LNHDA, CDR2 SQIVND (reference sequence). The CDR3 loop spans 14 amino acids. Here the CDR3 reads CASSPPGTRAEAFF. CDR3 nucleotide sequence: TGTGCCAGTAGTCCCCCCGGGACACGCGCTGAAGCTTTCTTT.

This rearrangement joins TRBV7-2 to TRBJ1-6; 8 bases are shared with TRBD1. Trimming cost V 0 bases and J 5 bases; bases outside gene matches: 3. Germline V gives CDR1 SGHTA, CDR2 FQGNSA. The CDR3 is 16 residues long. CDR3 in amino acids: CASSLAGTGNNSPLHF. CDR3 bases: TGTGCCAGCAGCTTAGCGGGGACAGGAAATAATTCACCCCTCCACTTT.

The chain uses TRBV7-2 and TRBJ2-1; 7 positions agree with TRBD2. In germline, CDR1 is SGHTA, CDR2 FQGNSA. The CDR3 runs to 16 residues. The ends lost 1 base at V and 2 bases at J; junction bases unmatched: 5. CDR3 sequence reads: CASSLVGGGTYNEQFF. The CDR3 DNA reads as TGTGCCAGCAGCTTAGTCGGCGGGGGTACCTACAATGAGCAGTTCTTC.

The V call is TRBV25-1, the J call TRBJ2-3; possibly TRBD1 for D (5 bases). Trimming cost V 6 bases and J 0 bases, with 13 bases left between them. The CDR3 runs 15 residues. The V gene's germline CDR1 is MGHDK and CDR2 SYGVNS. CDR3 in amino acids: CASSARASSTDTQYF. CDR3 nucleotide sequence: TGTGCCAGCAGCGCCAGGGCGTCTAGCACAGATACGCAGTATTTT.

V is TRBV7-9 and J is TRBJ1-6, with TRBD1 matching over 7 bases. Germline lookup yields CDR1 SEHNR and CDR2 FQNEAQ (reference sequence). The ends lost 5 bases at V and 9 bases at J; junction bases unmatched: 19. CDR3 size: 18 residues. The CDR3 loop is CASSLLTGANREISPLHF. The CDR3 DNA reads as TGTGCCAGCAGCCTACTCACAGGGGCAAATAGGGAAATTTCACCCCTCCACTTT.

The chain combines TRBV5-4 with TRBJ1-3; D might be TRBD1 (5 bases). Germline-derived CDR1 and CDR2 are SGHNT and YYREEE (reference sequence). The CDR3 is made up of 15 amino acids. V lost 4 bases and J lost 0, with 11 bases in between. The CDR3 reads CASSLGAVSGNTIYF. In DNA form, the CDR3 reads TGTGCCAGCAGCCTAGGGGCGGTCTCTGGAAACACCATATATTTT.